These 7 T cell receptor beta chains originate from one sample sequenced in a study of STAT3 mutations in large granular lymphocyte leukemia (dated 2019 in TCRdb). The library was obtained by the immunoSEQ multiplex PCR assay. In TCRdb, the immuneACCESS table is reduced to in-frame sequences with V and J assigned. These tables do not hold every clone; where another copy was compared, an unresolved V gene accounts for under half, and the others remain unexplained. This sample has approximately 20,000 clones in its table, and about nine tenths of those were observed once. The top ten hold 45% of the sample. For these receptors, no antigen is known. Results the study describes overall, beyond this receptor: All T-LGLL patients had at least one immunodominant TCRbeta clonotype, and roughly half had multiple immunodominant subclonotypes.

The sequencing sample was made of peripheral blood mononuclear cells. These receptors all come from a man aged 55 to 70 with T-cell large granular lymphocyte leukemia. Some clones in this sample may be carry-over from other donors' samples. The age is the age at diagnosis.

V gene TRBV14 combines with J gene TRBJ2-3; 7 bases map to TRBD1. J gave up 2 bases and V 4 bases, and 12 bases lay outside the gene matches. The length of the CDR3 is 17 residues. CDR1 SGHDN and CDR2 FVKESK come from the germline V gene. The CDR3 reads CASSPHALGQLTDTQYF. CDR3 nucleotides: TGTGCCAGCAGCCCGCATGCATTGGGACAGCTCACAGATACGCAGTATTTT.

This chain joins TRBV11-2 and TRBJ2-2; D may match TRBD1 or TRBD2 (6 bases each). CDR1 is SGHAT and CDR2 is FQNNGV in the germline V gene. There are 13 residues in the CDR3. V lost 11 bases and J lost 0, with 10 bases in between. CDR3 loop: CALRGPNTGELFF. The CDR3 DNA sequence: TGTGCCCTCCGGGGGCCGAACACCGGGGAGCTGTTTTTT.

The chain joins TRBV11-2 to TRBJ2-4; possible D gene TRBD1, 6 bases. The V end was cut by 3 bases, the J end by 4 bases, with 13 bases between. CDR3 size: 15 residues. Per the germline V gene, CDR1 is SGHAT and CDR2 is FQNNGV. CDR3 in DNA: TGTGCCAGCAGCTTTTCTGGGGGCTGGAAAAACATTCAGTACTTC. It codes for CASSFSGGWKNIQYF.

This rearrangement joins TRBV29-1 to TRBJ1-1, with unresolved D. Trimming shortened V by 7 bases and J by 1 base, and 7 bases separated the two germline ends. The CDR3 is 11 amino acids. Per germline, CDR1 SQVTM and CDR2 ANQGSEA. The CDR3 reads CSGRGNTEAFF. CDR3 bases: TGCAGCGGACGGGGGAACACTGAAGCTTTCTTT.

The CDR3 protein is CASREAGGYTDTQYF. CDR3 bases: TGTGCCAGCAGGGAGGCGGGAGGTTACACAGATACGCAGTATTTT. The chain couples TRBV6-5 to TRBJ2-3, with TRBD2 matching over 8 bases. The CDR3 covers 15 residues. V lost 6 bases to trimming and J lost 2 bases; unmatched junction nucleotides: 7. Per germline, CDR1 MNHEY and CDR2 SVGAGI.

The rearrangement links TRBV7-2 to TRBJ1-5; D not resolved. In germline, CDR1 is SGHTA, CDR2 FQGNSA. The CDR3 consists of 12 residues. V was cut by 1 base and J by 9 bases, with 7 bases left in between. CDR3 in amino acids: CASSLEDRPQHF. CDR3 nucleotides: TGTGCCAGCAGCTTAGAGGACCGGCCCCAGCATTTT.

The rearrangement links TRBV5-1 to TRBJ1-6, with 8 bases that match TRBD1. Trimming took 4 bases from V and 6 from J; bases not matched to a gene: 3. The CDR3 runs 14 residues. Germline V gene lookup returns CDR1 SGHRS and CDR2 YFSETQ. This CDR3 is CASSPDRGNSPLHF. The DNA for the CDR3 is TGCGCCAGCAGCCCCGACAGGGGTAATTCACCCCTCCACTTT. The full variable domain, its missing parts supplied by reference TRBV5-1 and TRBJ1-6, is KAGVTQTPRYLIKTRGQQVTLSCSPISGHRSVSWYQQTPGQGLQFLFEYFSETQRNKGNFPGRFSGRQFSNSRSEMNVSTLELGDSALYLCASSPDRGNSPLHFGNGTRLTVT.